What follows are 8 T cell receptor beta chains derived from one specimen sequenced in a study of blood T cell repertoires in COVID-19. The method was immunoSEQ multiplex PCR; TCRdb's version includes in-frame clones alone and lacks a portion of them. This table holds about 240,000 clones, 87% found once. Sequencing was performed on peripheral blood. The receptor set was obtained from a man aged 60-69 years who had recovered from COVID-19.

The V and J genes are TRBV5-5 and TRBJ2-7; D remains ambiguous. The CDR3 extends over 15 amino acids. V shed 0 bases and J shed 2 bases, with 12 bases lying between them. The germline gives CDR1 SGHKS, CDR2 YYEKEE (reference sequence). CDR3 sequence: CASSLAVRSAYEQYV. The CDR3 nucleotides read TGTGCCAGCAGCTTGGCGGTCAGGTCGGCCTACGAGCAGTACGTC.

Only one count was recorded for this clone. The CDR3 region has the DNA TGTGCCGTACAGGGGGCCGACGCCAATTCACCCCTCCACTTT. It is translated as CAVQGADANSPLHF. V gene TRBV6-5 combines with J gene TRBJ1-6; the match to TRBD1 covers 9 bases. The CDR3 is 14 residues long. Per germline, CDR1 MNHEY and CDR2 SVGAGI. The trim removed 11 bases at V and 7 bases at J, leaving 9 bases unmatched.

This clone was detected once. The chain has TRBV18 and TRBJ1-5; possibly TRBD1 for D (5 bases). Per the germline V gene, CDR1 is KGHSH and CDR2 is LQKENI. V was cut by 1 base and J by 2 bases, with 12 bases left in between. The CDR3 covers 16 residues. The CDR3: CASSPLRTWGNQPQHF. CDR3 in DNA: TGTGCCAGCTCACCACTCAGGACATGGGGCAATCAGCCCCAGCATTTT.

This chain connects TRBV7-2 to TRBJ1-5, with D perhaps matching TRBD1 (5 bases). V lost 4 bases and J lost 3, with 16 bases in between. Germline V lookup: CDR1 SGHTA, CDR2 FQGNSA. This CDR3 spans 16 amino acids. CDR3 in DNA: TGTGCCAGCAGCTCTCATATAGACAGATACAATCAGCCCCAGCATTTT. It codes for CASSSHIDRYNQPQHF.

The J gene is TRBJ2-2, the V gene TRBV5-1; D might be TRBD1 (6 bases). This CDR3 contains 15 residues. The germline gives CDR1 SGHRS, CDR2 YFSETQ. The V end was cut by 5 bases, the J end by 5 bases, with 16 bases between. The CDR3 reads CASSPGGRGTGELFF. For the CDR3, the DNA is TGCGCCAGCAGTCCCGGCGGCAGGGGAACCGGGGAGCTGTTTTTT.

V gene TRBV5-1 combines with J gene TRBJ1-2; D is undetermined. The CDR3 spans 14 residues. V lost 0 bases and J lost 5, with 11 bases in between. Germline V gives CDR1 SGHRS, CDR2 YFSETQ. The CDR3 here is CASSLGQLEYGYTF. CDR3 coding DNA: TGCGCCAGCAGCTTGGGACAATTAGAATATGGCTACACCTTC.

The CDR3 nucleotides read TGTGCCAGCAGTATCGGGGGGGCTGGGTACGAGCAGTACGTC. It translates to CASSIGGAGYEQYV. The chain joins TRBV6-5 to TRBJ2-7; 8 bases are a match to TRBD2. The length of the CDR3 is 14 residues. Germline loops: CDR1 MNHEY, CDR2 SVGAGI. Trimming removed 5 bases from V and 4 bases from J; junction bases left unmatched: 7.

The gene calls are TRBV18 and TRBJ2-1; TRBD2 aligns across 7 bases. Germline values: CDR1 KGHSH, CDR2 LQKENI. The trim removed 3 bases at V and 6 bases at J, leaving 2 bases unmatched. This CDR3 contains 13 residues. This CDR3 is CASSPREGNEQFF. In DNA, the CDR3 is TGTGCCAGCTCACCCAGGGAGGGCAATGAGCAGTTCTTC.